The 23 T cell receptor beta chains presented below share a single source sample, sequenced in a study of shared clonotypes between healthy human individuals. Using immunoSEQ multiplex PCR, the repertoire was profiled, and TCRdb retains in-frame clones only, with some absent. This sample has roughly 530,000 clones, with less than 96% found just once. The sequencing sample was made of naive CD4+ T cells sorted from blood. This sample's subset: CD45RA+ positively selected. The receptor set was obtained from a woman aged 25-40 years in good health.

This clone was recorded only once. The gene calls are TRBV27 and TRBJ2-1, with unresolved D. With 7 bases removed from V and 5 bases from J, the gap between germline ends came to 15 bases. This CDR3 has 14 residues. CDR1 and CDR2 (germline): MNHEY, SMNVEV (reference sequence). CDR3 DNA: TGTGCCAGCATGAGCGACCGCAAAAACAATGAGCAGTTCTTC. Translated: CASMSDRKNNEQFF.

V usage is TRBV19 and J usage is TRBJ2-1, with 9 bases identical to TRBD2. V lost 5 bases, J lost 4 bases, and 3 bases stayed unmatched. The length of the CDR3 is 14 residues. Germline V gene data show CDR1 as LNHDA and CDR2 as SQIVND (reference sequence). The DNA of the CDR3 is TGTGCCAGTAGTGGGACTAGCCTATACAATGAGCAGTTCTTC. This translates into CASSGTSLYNEQFF.

The rearrangement links TRBV28 to TRBJ2-5; 7 nucleotides match TRBD2. The DNA end lines up better with TRBJ2-7; the J call may be wrong. Germline V gene data show CDR1 as MDHEN and CDR2 as SYDVKM. The CDR3 is 14 amino acids. CDR3 nucleotides: TGTGCCAGCAGTTTACGGCTAGCGGTCTCCGAGCAGTACTTC. This codes for CASSLRLAVSEQYF.

The chain carries TRBV28 and TRBJ2-7; D gene uncertain. There are 14 residues in the CDR3. CDR1 is MDHEN, CDR2 SYDVKM, per germline. Trimming took off 2 bases at V and 2 bases at J, with 10 bases between the two ends. The CDR3 sequence is CASSLGIPPYEQYF. The CDR3 nucleotides are TGTGCCAGCAGTTTAGGTATCCCACCCTACGAGCAGTACTTC.

The V call is TRBV27, the J call TRBJ1-1; TRBD1 matches 8 bases. The CDR3 spans 14 residues. Germline lookup yields CDR1 MNHEY and CDR2 SMNVEV (reference sequence). J gave up 4 bases and V 6 bases, and 7 bases lay outside the gene matches. DNA of the CDR3: TGTGCCAGCAGGGACAGGGCGATAAGCACTGAAGCTTTCTTT. It is translated as CASRDRAISTEAFF.

The chain has TRBV6-5 and TRBJ1-1; no reliable D call. V was shortened by 0 bases and J by 0 bases, with 11 bases between the two germline ends. The germline gives CDR1 MNHEY, CDR2 SVGAGI. The CDR3 runs to 16 residues. CDR3 protein: CASSYSAGGVNTEAFF. DNA for the CDR3: TGTGCCAGCAGTTACTCGGCAGGTGGAGTGAACACTGAAGCTTTCTTT.

As DNA, the CDR3 is TGTGCCACCAGCAGAGATGCCCTAGCGGCGGATACGCAGTATTTT. Protein: CATSRDALAADTQYF. This chain connects TRBV15 to TRBJ2-3; the match to TRBD2 covers 7 bases. In germline, CDR1 is LNHNV, CDR2 YYDKDF (reference sequence). V was pared by 0 bases and J by 6 bases, with 6 bases of the junction left unmatched. This CDR3 comprises 15 residues.

CDR3 region: CASTSSGSYYNEQFF. The CDR3 DNA sequence: TGTGCCAGCACCTCTAGCGGGAGCTATTACAATGAGCAGTTCTTC. The gene calls are TRBV27 and TRBJ2-1, with 10 bases that match TRBD2. This CDR3 is 15 amino acids long. Germline V gene sequence: CDR1 MNHEY, CDR2 SMNVEV (reference sequence). The V gene end was trimmed by 7 bases and the J gene end by 4 bases; junction bases not matched to a gene: 7.

The V and J genes are TRBV7-9 and TRBJ1-1, with unresolved D. From germline, CDR1 is SEHNR and CDR2 FQNEAQ (reference sequence). This CDR3 contains 12 residues. V was cut by 5 bases and J by 7 bases, with 11 bases left in between. The CDR3 DNA is TGTGCCAGCAGCAGAGAGGGCCGTGAAGCTTTCTTT. Translated, it gives CASSREGREAFF. The whole variable domain, filled in from reference TRBV7-9 and TRBJ1-1, reads DTGVSQNPRHKITKRGQNVTFRCDPISEHNRLYWYRQTLGQGPEFLTYFQNEAQLEKSRLLSDRFSAERPKGSFSTLEIQRTEQGDSAMYLCASSREGREAFFGQGTRLTVV.

The rearrangement uses TRBV6-5 and TRBJ2-7; D gene unclear. The CDR3 totals 14 residues. Germline CDR1 is MNHEY and CDR2 is SVGAGI. Trimming pared 4 bases from V and 3 bases from J, leaving 13 bases between. The CDR3 spells CASSFIGRNYEQYF. CDR3 DNA: TGTGCCAGCAGTTTTATCGGACGCAACTACGAGCAGTACTTC.

The chain recombines TRBV5-1 with TRBJ2-5; D not certain. The germline V and J ends were trimmed by 0 bases and 1 base, with 7 bases remaining between them. From germline, CDR1 is SGHRS and CDR2 YFSETQ. The CDR3 length is 14 residues. In DNA form, the CDR3 reads TGCGCCAGCAGCTTGGACCCGACCCAAGAGACCCAGTACTTC. Its protein product is CASSLDPTQETQYF. The complete variable domain, with remaining parts taken from reference TRBV5-1 and TRBJ2-5, reads KAGVTQTPRYLIKTRGQQVTLSCSPISGHRSVSWYQQTPGQGLQFLFEYFSETQRNKGNFPGRFSGRQFSNSRSEMNVSTLELGDSALYLCASSLDPTQETQYFGPGTRLLVL.

The rearrangement links TRBV27 to TRBJ2-4, with TRBD1 matching 10 bases. The CDR3 spans 16 residues. Trimming took 4 bases from V and 1 from J; bases not matched to a gene: 4. The germline gives CDR1 MNHEY, CDR2 SMNVEV (reference sequence). Here the CDR3 reads CASSSLGQGAKNIQYF. DNA for the CDR3: TGTGCCAGCAGTTCTCTGGGACAGGGGGCCAAAAACATTCAGTACTTC.

V usage is TRBV7-3 and J usage is TRBJ2-1; D is undetermined. Looked up from germline, CDR1 is SGHTA and CDR2 is FQGTGA. V lost 0 bases and J lost 5, with 5 bases in between. The CDR3 consists of 13 residues. The chain's CDR3 is CASSLTSDNEQFF. CDR3 in DNA: TGTGCCAGCAGCTTAACCTCGGACAATGAGCAGTTCTTC.

The genes are TRBV2 and TRBJ2-1; D call uncertain. V dropped 7 bases and J dropped 4 bases, with 11 bases sitting between them. CDR1 and CDR2 (germline): SNHLY, FYNNEI. The CDR3 contains 13 residues. CDR3: CASTVGIYNEQFF. The CDR3 nucleotides read TGTGCCAGCACTGTGGGGATATACAATGAGCAGTTCTTC. The full variable domain, rest sourced from reference TRBV2 and TRBJ2-1, is EPEVTQTPSHQVTQMGQEVILRCVPISNHLYFYWYRQILGQKVEFLVSFYNNEISEKSEIFDDQFSVERPDGSNFTLKIRSTKLEDSAMYFCASTVGIYNEQFFGPGTRLTVL.

The chain has TRBV6-6 and TRBJ1-2; TRBD1 agrees at 8 bases. The V gene end was trimmed by 2 bases and the J gene end by 2 bases; junction bases not matched to a gene: 4. Germline CDR1 reads MNHNY; CDR2 reads SVGAGI (reference sequence). The CDR3 runs to 15 residues. The CDR3 sequence: CASSYRGQGNYGYTF. The CDR3 nucleotides are TGTGCCAGCAGTTACCGCGGACAGGGAAACTATGGCTACACCTTC.

This clone was recorded once. The rearrangement joins TRBV30 to TRBJ2-1; D unclear. V was trimmed by 3 bases and J by 10 bases, leaving 10 bases between them. Germline V CDR1 and CDR2: GTSNPN, SVGIG (reference sequence). The CDR3 runs to 11 residues. DNA for the CDR3: TGTGCCTGGAGAGGGCGGCGAGAGCAGTTCTTC. Translation gives CAWRGRREQFF. Looking up the rest from reference TRBV30 and TRBJ2-1 gives the full variable domain: SQTIHQWPATLVQPVGSPLSLECTVEGTSNPNLYWYRQAAGRGLQLLFYSVGIGQISSEVPQNLSASRPQDRQFILSSKKLLLSDSGFYLCAWRGRREQFFGPGTRLTVL.

The rearrangement links TRBV4-1 to TRBJ2-7; 9 nucleotides match TRBD2. With 0 bases clipped from V and 2 bases from J, the junction kept 2 bases outside the gene matches. Germline V gene sequence: CDR1 MGHRA, CDR2 YSYEKL. The CDR3 totals 15 residues. CDR3 protein: CASSQDSGSPYEQYF. CDR3 DNA sequence: TGCGCCAGCAGCCAAGATAGCGGGAGCCCCTACGAGCAGTACTTC.

This sequence joins TRBV29-1 and TRBJ2-5; unclear D gene. The CDR3 runs 13 residues. Germline CDR1 is SQVTM and CDR2 is ANQGSEA. With 1 base removed from V and 1 base from J, the gap between germline ends came to 7 bases. The DNA of the CDR3 is TGCAGCGTTGAAGCGCCAGGCCAAGAGACCCAGTACTTC. The encoded protein is CSVEAPGQETQYF.

The J gene is TRBJ2-7, the V gene TRBV5-1; 7 bases fit TRBD1. V dropped 0 bases and J dropped 4; count of bases not matched to a gene: 4. The CDR3 extends over 14 amino acids. CDR1 is SGHRS, CDR2 YFSETQ, per germline. CDR3 sequence (DNA): TGCGCCAGCAGCTTGGCCGGGACAGCTTACGAGCAGTACTTC. This codes for CASSLAGTAYEQYF.

The chain links TRBV11-2 to TRBJ1-4, with D unresolved. This CDR3 is 15 amino acids long. CDR1 is SGHAT, CDR2 FQNNGV, per germline. The V end lost 2 bases, the J end lost 8 bases, and 15 bases lay between the germline ends. The CDR3 loop reads CASSLWPVEGEKLFF. The CDR3, as DNA: TGTGCCAGCAGCTTATGGCCCGTGGAGGGAGAAAAACTGTTTTTT.

The V gene is TRBV20-1, the J gene TRBJ1-1; no firm D call. V was shortened by 0 bases and J by 10 bases, with 9 bases between the two germline ends. The CDR3 sequence is 11 residues long. Germline V CDR1 and CDR2: DFQATT, SNEGSKA (reference sequence). In DNA form, the CDR3 reads TGCAGTGCTAGAGATCCCCCGCTAGCTTTCTTT. The encoded protein is CSARDPPLAFF.

The rearrangement uses TRBV6-4 and TRBJ2-7; TRBD1 is a possible D gene (5 bases). The germline CDR1 and CDR2 sequences are MRHNA and SNTAGT. Trimming stripped 11 bases from V and 3 bases from J, with 23 bases between. The CDR3 has 15 amino acids. The DNA of the CDR3 is TGTGCCGTGGCCCCTCCGACAGTTTTCAGCTACGAGCAGTACTTC. The encoded protein is CAVAPPTVFSYEQYF.

This chain uses TRBV2 with TRBJ2-5; D is uncertain. The CDR3 sequence is 14 residues long. Germline-derived CDR1 and CDR2 are SNHLY and FYNNEI. The V end lost 2 bases, the J end lost 5 bases, and 12 bases lay between the germline ends. CDR3 sequence: CASSEMVGVETQYF. The CDR3 nucleotides read TGTGCCAGCAGTGAAATGGTAGGAGTGGAGACCCAGTACTTC.